This is a list of T cell receptor beta chains from one sample in a study of T cells in Graves' hyperthyroidism and ophthalmopathy. TCRdb re-analysed the multiplex PCR reads in MiXCR, keeping a single row per CDR3 protein. Among around 350,000 distinct CDR3 sequences listed, around 25% were seen once. The sequenced sample consisted of blood. These receptors came from a man aged 45 to 65 with Graves' hyperthyroidism. Both conserved end residues are part of each CDR3. Fields, in order: V gene, J gene, CDR3 protein.

TRBV7-2	TRBJ1-2	CRTGANYGYTF
TRBV7-9	TRBJ2-7	CASSNETSFNEQYF
TRBV5-1	TRBJ1-1	CASSLGLQGEAFF
TRBV6-1	TRBJ1-2	CASGTGEYYGYTF
TRBV18	TRBJ2-7	CASSPDTSYEQYF
TRBV6-1	TRBJ2-7	CASRRGQLYEQYF
TRBV12-3/TRBV12-4	TRBJ2-5	CASSFSVQGTQYF
TRBV7-3	TRBJ2-2	CASSLVSTDPTGELFF
TRBV28	TRBJ1-2	CASSDYYGYTF
TRBV20-1	TRBJ2-1	CSARDMGRQQFF
TRBV5-1	TRBJ1-2	CASAMDDRIYGYTF
TRBV5-4	TRBJ2-3	CASSLPAVTGTDTQYF
TRBV7-2	TRBJ2-3	CASSSPGLAGGKTDTQYF
TRBV7-9	TRBJ1-1	CASSSTPSQINTEAFF
TRBV28	TRBJ2-3	CASSLRSGSDTQYF
TRBV15	TRBJ1-5	CATSPFGAANQPQHF
TRBV7-6	TRBJ2-6	CASSFLTSRNSGANVLTF
TRBV6-5	TRBJ2-7	CASSSAGGRGEQYF
TRBV13	TRBJ2-7	CASSAVGNSYEQYF
TRBV6-1	TRBJ1-3	CAARGGSSGNTIYF
TRBV14	TRBJ2-2	CASAGDGGELFF
TRBV7-3	TRBJ2-1	CASSFLVGTSGLSSHNEQFF
TRBV30	TRBJ2-2	CAWSRTGTTGELFF
TRBV27	TRBJ2-3	CASSFPGQGVGSDTQYF
TRBV19	.	CASSMDRYNEQYF
TRBV19	TRBJ2-2	CASSIDRSYNGLFF
TRBV3-1	TRBJ1-1	CASSQDLGFGTRGMNTKAFF
TRBV19	TRBJ1-6	CASSSRNRGRNSPLHF
TRBV20-1	TRBJ1-2	CSARLSVQDGNYGYTF
TRBV6-5	TRBJ2-2	CASSYTTGATGELFF
TRBV6-2/TRBV6-3	TRBJ2-1	CASSPGGLAGIYNEQFF